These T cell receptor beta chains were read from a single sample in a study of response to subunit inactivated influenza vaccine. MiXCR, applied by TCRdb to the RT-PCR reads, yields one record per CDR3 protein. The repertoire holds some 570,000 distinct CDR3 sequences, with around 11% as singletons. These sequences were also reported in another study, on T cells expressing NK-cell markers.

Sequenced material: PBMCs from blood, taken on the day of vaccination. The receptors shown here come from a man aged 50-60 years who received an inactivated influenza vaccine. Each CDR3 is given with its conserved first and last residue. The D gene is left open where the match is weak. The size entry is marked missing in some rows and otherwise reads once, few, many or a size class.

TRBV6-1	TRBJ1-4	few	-	CASRGPPRKDNEKLFF	TGTGCCAGCAGAGGTCCCCCAAGGAAGGATAATGAAAAACTGTTTTTT
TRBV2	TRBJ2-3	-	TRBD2	CASTPGLAATDTQYF	TGTGCCAGCACCCCGGGACTAGCGGCCACAGATACGCAGTATTTT
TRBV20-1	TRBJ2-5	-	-	CSAGKDGKETQYF	TGCAGTGCTGGGAAGGACGGGAAAGAGACCCAGTACTTC
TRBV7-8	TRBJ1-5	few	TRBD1	CASSSGQAQPQHF	TGTGCCAGCAGCTCGGGACAGGCCCAGCCCCAGCATTTT
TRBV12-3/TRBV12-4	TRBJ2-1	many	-	CASSFGRTYNEQFF	TGTGCCAGCAGTTTTGGACGGACCTACAATGAGCAGTTCTTC
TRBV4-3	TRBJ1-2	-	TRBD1	CASSQDLGRGIMGYTF	TGCGCCAGCAGCCAAGATTTAGGCAGGGGGATTATGGGCTACACCTTC
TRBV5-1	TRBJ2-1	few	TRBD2	CASSLVGRDYNEQFF	TGCGCCAGCAGCTTGGTGGGGAGGGACTACAATGAGCAGTTCTTC
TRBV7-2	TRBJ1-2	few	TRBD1	CASSSPGTGSYGYTF	TGTGCCAGCAGCTCCCCCGGGACAGGGTCCTATGGCTACACCTTC
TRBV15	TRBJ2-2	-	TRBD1	CATSRRTGYTGELFF	TGTGCCACCAGCCGACGGACAGGGTACACCGGGGAGCTGTTTTTT
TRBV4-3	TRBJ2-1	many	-	CASSQDRAMPRFF	TGCGCCAGCAGCCAAGATAGAGCTATGCCGAGGTTCTTC
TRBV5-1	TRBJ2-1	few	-	CASRSPGTRYNEQFF	TGCGCCAGCAGGTCCCCCGGGACAAGGTACAATGAGCAGTTCTTC
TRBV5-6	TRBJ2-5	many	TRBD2	CASSPTSGSVQETQYF	TGTGCCAGCAGCCCAACTAGCGGGAGTGTTCAAGAGACCCAGTACTTC
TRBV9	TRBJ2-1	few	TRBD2	CASSVDLAGREQFF	TGTGCCAGCAGCGTAGACCTAGCGGGTCGGGAGCAGTTCTTC
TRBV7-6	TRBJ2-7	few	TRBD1	CASSSLPGQGLYEQYF	TGTGCCAGCAGCTCCCTACCGGGACAGGGTCTCTACGAGCAGTACTTC
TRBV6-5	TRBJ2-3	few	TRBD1	CASSYSAGTGSVVDTQYF	TGTGCCAGCAGTTACTCAGCGGGGACAGGGTCTGTTGTAGATACGCAGTATTTT
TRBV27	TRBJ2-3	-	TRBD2	CASRTSGGGGTDTQYF	TGTGCCAGCAGAACAAGCGGGGGAGGTGGGACAGATACGCAGTATTTT
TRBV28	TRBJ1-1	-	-	CASSLGVYFRTGNTEAFF	TGTGCCAGCAGTTTAGGGGTTTACTTTCGTACAGGTAACACTGAAGCTTTCTTT
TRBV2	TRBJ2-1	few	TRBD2	CASSGTSGRAVNEQFF	TGTGCCAGCAGTGGAACTAGCGGGAGGGCAGTGAATGAGCAGTTCTTC
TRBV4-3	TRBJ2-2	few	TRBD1	CASSQDLGQRNTGELFF	TGCGCCAGCAGCCAAGACCTGGGACAGAGGAACACCGGGGAGCTGTTTTTT
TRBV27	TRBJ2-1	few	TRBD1	CASKRGRPNEQFF	TGTGCCAGCAAGAGGGGGCGGCCCAATGAGCAGTTCTTC
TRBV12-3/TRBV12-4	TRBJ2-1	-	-	CASTSPPKPYNEQFF	TGTGCCAGCACCAGCCCCCCCAAACCCTACAATGAGCAGTTCTTC
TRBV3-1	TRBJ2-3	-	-	CASSQGLASADTQYF	TGTGCCAGCAGCCAAGGGTTAGCATCGGCAGATACGCAGTATTTT
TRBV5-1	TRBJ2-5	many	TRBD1	CASSWGTGDQETQYF	TGCGCCAGCAGCTGGGGTACAGGGGATCAAGAGACCCAGTACTTC
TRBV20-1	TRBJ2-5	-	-	CSARGSLERETQYF	TGCAGTGCTAGAGGGTCGTTGGAGAGGGAGACCCAGTACTTC
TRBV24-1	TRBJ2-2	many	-	CATSYTGELFF	TGTGCCACCAGTTACACCGGGGAGCTGTTTTTT
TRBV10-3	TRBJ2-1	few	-	CAISTGPDNEQFF	TGTGCCATCAGTACGGGACCTGACAATGAGCAGTTCTTC
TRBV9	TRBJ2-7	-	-	CASSVESASSYEQYF	TGTGCCAGCAGCGTAGAGTCGGCGAGCTCCTACGAGCAGTACTTC
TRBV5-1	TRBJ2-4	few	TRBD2	CASSGTGRDIQYF	TGCGCCAGCAGCGGGACGGGGAGGGACATTCAGTACTTC
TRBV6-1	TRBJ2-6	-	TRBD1	CASRGQGHSGANVLTF	TGTGCCAGCCGAGGACAGGGCCACTCTGGGGCCAACGTCCTGACTTTC
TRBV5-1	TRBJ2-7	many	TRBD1	CASSPRQGGYEQYF	TGCGCCAGCAGCCCCCGACAGGGGGGATACGAGCAGTACTTC
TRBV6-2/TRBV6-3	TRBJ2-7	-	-	CASSSTTGLNYEQYF	TGTGCCAGCAGTTCCACCACAGGGCTGAACTACGAGCAGTACTTC
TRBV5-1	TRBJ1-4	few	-	CASSLVGGANEKLFF	TGCGCCAGCAGCTTGGTTGGGGGCGCCAATGAAAAACTGTTTTTT
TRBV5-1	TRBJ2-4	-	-	CASREDGPNIQYF	TGCGCCAGCAGGGAGGACGGCCCGAACATTCAGTACTTC
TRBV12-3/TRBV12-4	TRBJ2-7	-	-	CASSLNGGLIQYF	TGTGCCAGCAGTTTAAATGGGGGGCTTATACAGTACTTC
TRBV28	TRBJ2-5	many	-	CASSPSGAKDAQYF	TGTGCCAGCAGCCCTTCGGGGGCAAAGGATGCCCAGTACTTC
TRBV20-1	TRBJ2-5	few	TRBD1	CSARTGGLETQYF	TGCAGTGCTAGGACAGGGGGCTTGGAGACCCAGTACTTC
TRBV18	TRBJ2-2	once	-	CASSTSRTAEGELFF	TGTGCCAGCTCAACATCACGGACAGCCGAGGGGGAGCTGTTTTTT
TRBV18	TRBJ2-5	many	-	CASSPGHQETQYF	TGTGCCAGCTCACCAGGACACCAAGAGACCCAGTACTTC
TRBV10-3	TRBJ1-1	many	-	CAIRGGSTHTEAFF	TGTGCCATCCGAGGGGGATCGACCCACACTGAAGCTTTCTTT
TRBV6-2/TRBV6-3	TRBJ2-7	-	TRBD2	CAIKRASGSYEQYF	TGTGCCATTAAAAGGGCTAGCGGGAGCTACGAGCAGTACTTC
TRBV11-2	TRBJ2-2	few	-	CASSPVRGEGAGELFF	TGTGCCAGCAGCCCTGTTAGGGGTGAAGGGGCCGGGGAGCTGTTTTTT
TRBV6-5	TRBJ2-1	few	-	CASSYSGYSSSYNEQFF	TGTGCCAGCAGTTACTCCGGTTACAGTAGCTCCTACAATGAGCAGTTCTTC
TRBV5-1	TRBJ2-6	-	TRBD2	CASSPRTSGRGRSGANVLTF	TGCGCCAGCAGCCCCCGGACTAGCGGGAGAGGGCGTTCTGGGGCCAACGTCCTGACTTTC
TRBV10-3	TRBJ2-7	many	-	CAISESVRITYEQYF	TGTGCCATCAGTGAGTCGGTGAGGATAACCTACGAGCAGTACTTC
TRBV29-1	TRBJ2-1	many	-	CSVVSAGLNEQFF	TGCAGCGTTGTCAGCGCAGGGCTCAATGAGCAGTTCTTC
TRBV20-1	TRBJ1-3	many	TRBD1	CSARNHDRAAGNTIYF	TGCAGTGCTAGAAACCACGACAGGGCGGCTGGAAACACCATATATTTT